The 3 T cell receptor beta chains below come from one sample, sequenced in a study of molecular identifiers for immune sequencing clone quantification. TCRdb called the PCR reads again in MiXCR, with one record for every CDR3 protein. This table has about 97,000 distinct CDR3 sequences, roughly a quarter appearing once. Sequencing was done on a sample of naive CD8+ T cells from blood, with Jurkat cell RNA spiked in. Regarding subset: FACS-sorted CD8+CD4-CCR7+CD45RA+ naive T cells. All receptors derive from a human donor in good health. Some libraries in this study had Jurkat cell RNA spiked in.

The rearrangement uses TRBV5-1 and TRBJ1-1; a possible D gene is TRBD1 (6 bases). There are 16 residues in the CDR3. With 0 bases removed from V and 8 bases from J, the gap between germline ends came to 20 bases. Germline CDR1 SGHRS, CDR2 YFSETQ. The CDR3 sequence: CASSLVGGPKDLEAFF. DNA for the CDR3: TGCGCCAGCAGCTTGGTCGGGGGGCCGAAGGATTTGGAAGCTTTCTTT.

A word on this clonotype: A read error may explain this, as a much larger clone is one base away. The conserved closing phenylalanine or tryptophan is absent in this CDR3, likely reflecting a read error. This rearrangement joins TRBV20-1 to TRBJ2-7; D gene uncertain. CDR3 length: 13 residues. The V end lost 4 bases, the J end lost 3 bases, and 13 bases lay between the germline ends. The germline V gene has CDR1 DFQATT and CDR2 SNEGSKA (reference sequence). As DNA, the CDR3 is TGCAGTGCTACTTCAACTGATAACTACGAGCAGTACCTC. Translated, it gives CSATSTDNYEQYL.

Turning to this clonotype: A much larger clone is a single base away; this may be a read error. The CDR3 bases are TGTGCCAGCAGTTCACTGGGAGACAATGAGCAGTTCTTC. Protein product: CASSSLGDNEQFF. The chain uses TRBV27 and TRBJ2-1, with a possible D match to TRBD2 (5 bases). The CDR3 loop spans 13 amino acids. The germline V and J ends were trimmed by 4 bases and 5 bases, with 9 bases remaining between them. The germline V gene encodes CDR1 MNHEY and CDR2 SMNVEV (reference sequence).